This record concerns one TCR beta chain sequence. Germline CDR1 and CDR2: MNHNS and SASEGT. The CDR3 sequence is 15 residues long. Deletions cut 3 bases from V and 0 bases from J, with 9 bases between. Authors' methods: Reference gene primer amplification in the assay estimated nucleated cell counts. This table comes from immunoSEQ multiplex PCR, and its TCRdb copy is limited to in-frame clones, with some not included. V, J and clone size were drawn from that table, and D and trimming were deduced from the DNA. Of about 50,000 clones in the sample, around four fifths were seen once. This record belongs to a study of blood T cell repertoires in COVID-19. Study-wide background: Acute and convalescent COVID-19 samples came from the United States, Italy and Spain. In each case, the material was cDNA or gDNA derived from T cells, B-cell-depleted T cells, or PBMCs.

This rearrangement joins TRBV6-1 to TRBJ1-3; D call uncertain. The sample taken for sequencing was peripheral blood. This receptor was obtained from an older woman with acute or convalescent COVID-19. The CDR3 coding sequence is TGTGCCAGCAGTGAGTCCCACAGCTCTGGAAACACCATATATTTT. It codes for CASSESHSSGNTIYF.